This record looks at one T cell receptor beta chain sequence and its context. Repertoires were generated with immunoSEQ multiplex PCR, while TCRdb's copy carries only in-frame clones and drops some. The repertoire includes 150,000 to 200,000 clones, around 90% of them detected once, and 0.68% sits in the top ten. V was pared by 6 bases and J by 5 bases, with 13 bases of the junction left unmatched. The length of the CDR3 is 17 residues. The germline gives CDR1 MDHEN, CDR2 SYDVKM. This entry belongs to a study of control samples from healthy donors and cancer patients. The source material was blood. V and J are TRBV28 and TRBJ2-1, with 10 bases identical to TRBD1. The clonotype comes from a young woman in good health. CDR3 residues: CASRTPGQGHGNNEQFF. CDR3 bases: TGTGCCAGCAGGACCCCGGGACAGGGGCACGGTAACAATGAGCAGTTCTTC.